Shown below are 32 T cell receptor beta chains from a single sample sequenced in a study of CD8+CD57+ T cells in acquired aplastic anemia. Genomic DNA constituted the template upon which TCR beta VDJ and CDR3 profiling was performed. MiXCR, applied by TCRdb to the reads, yields one record per CDR3 protein. The data show hundreds of thousands of distinct CDR3 sequences, with under 80% seen just once and more than 3.5% held by the top ten. What was sequenced was sorted CD4+, CD8+, or CD8+CD57+ T cells (not recorded which) from PBMCs. The receptor source for this set is a human donor in good health, serving as a control.

This chain links TRBV19 with TRBJ1-2; no clear D. The V end lost 6 bases, the J end lost 11 bases, and 31 bases lay between the germline ends. The CDR3 contains 17 residues. In germline, CDR1 is LNHDA, CDR2 SQIVND (reference sequence). Written as DNA, the CDR3 is TGTGCCAGTAGCCACGGGCTGACCGCGCTCGCTAACTTTGGATACACCTTC. The encoded protein is CASSHGLTALANFGYTF.

The CDR3 coding sequence is TGTGCCACCAGCAGAGACGGACAGTTTAATTCACCCCTCCACTTT. Protein: CATSRDGQFNSPLHF. The V call is TRBV15, the J call TRBJ1-6; D may be TRBD1 (6 bases). The V gene's germline CDR1 is LNHNV and CDR2 YYDKDF (reference sequence). The CDR3 is made up of 15 amino acids. Deletions cut 0 bases from V and 6 bases from J, with 9 bases between.

This clonotype was seen just once. The CDR3 region is CASSVESGGAETQYF. For the CDR3, the DNA is TGTGCCAGCAGCGTAGAGAGCGGGGGGGCTGAGACCCAGTACTTC. The chain employs TRBV7-9 and TRBJ2-5; 10 positions agree with TRBD2. Germline V gene data show CDR1 as SEHNR and CDR2 as FQNEAQ (reference sequence). This CDR3 is 15 amino acids long. After removal of 5 bases from V and 5 bases from J, the junction contained 8 bases not matched to a gene.

J is TRBJ1-5 and V is TRBV7-9; TRBD1 aligns across 7 bases. V shed 9 bases, J shed 7 bases, and the junction held 18 bases outside the gene matches. Germline lookup yields CDR1 SEHNR and CDR2 FQNEAQ (reference sequence). The CDR3 has 16 residues. The CDR3 DNA reads TGTGCCAGTAGCCGCGCCGGGACAGCGTCACGCCAGCCCCAGCATTTT. Translation: CASSRAGTASRQPQHF.

As regards this clonotype: The CDR3 does not end in the conserved phenylalanine or tryptophan, so this is likely a read error. The DNA is left out, because the CDR3 cannot be placed on it with certainty; the CDR3 is given as TCRdb lists it. The chain carries TRBV7-9 and TRBJ2-7; the table calls TRBD1, which could not be checked here. The CDR3 comprises 13 residues, both ends counted. CDR1 is SEHNR, CDR2 FQNEAQ, per germline (reference sequence). CDR3 loop: CAIRKDTEAFLGQ.

To note about this clonotype: This is likely a read error, given that the CDR3 carries no conserved phenylalanine or tryptophan at its end. The DNA is omitted, as the CDR3 cannot be located on it reliably, and the CDR3 follows TCRdb's listing. The chain combines TRBV10-1 with TRBJ2-7; the DNA was not used to check the table's D call, TRBD1. Counting both end residues, the CDR3 totals 18 amino acids. Germline V gene sequence: CDR1 WNHNN, CDR2 SYGVQD (reference sequence). The CDR3 loop is CASSSSDRGYGQYFGPGT.

The table lists this clonotype with many counts. V and J are TRBV10-1 and TRBJ2-3; 7 bases line up with TRBD2. The CDR3 has 15 residues. CDR1 and CDR2 (germline): WNHNN, SYGVQD (reference sequence). The V gene end was trimmed by 6 bases and the J gene end by 6 bases; junction bases not matched to a gene: 12. This CDR3 is CASRRKAGWVDTQYF. CDR3 nucleotide sequence: TGCGCCAGCAGGAGGAAAGCGGGGTGGGTGGATACGCAGTATTTT.

The J gene is TRBJ1-2, the V gene TRBV25-1, with TRBD1 matching 10 bases. The junction had 0 bases not matched to a gene; V was cut back by 1 base and J by 1 base. Germline V CDR1 and CDR2: MGHDK, SYGVNS. There are 15 residues in the CDR3. CDR3 nucleotide sequence: TGTGCCAGCAGTGAATGGACAGGGGGTAACTATGGCTACACCTTC. Translation: CASSEWTGGNYGYTF.

Notes on this clonotype: Since no conserved phenylalanine or tryptophan closes the CDR3, a read error is the likely cause. The limits of the CDR3 on the DNA are not certain, so only TCRdb's listed CDR3 is given. Here the CDR3 reads CAISDGTGRGTQYIGPGT. V and J are TRBV10-3 and TRBJ2-1; the table's D gene call, TRBD1, was not cross checked with the DNA. The CDR3 has 18 residues if both end residues are counted. Per the germline V gene, CDR1 is ENHRY and CDR2 is SYGVKD.

The chain links TRBV13 to TRBJ1-6; D ambiguous. The CDR3 extends over 14 amino acids. Trimming removed 4 bases at V and 7 bases at J, with 11 bases between. Germline assignment: CDR1 PRHDT and CDR2 FYEKMQ (reference sequence). CDR3 amino acids: CASSSPDVNSPLHF. Here the CDR3 DNA reads TGTGCCAGCAGCTCCCCGGACGTGAATTCACCCCTCCACTTT.

Many counts were recorded for this clonotype. V usage is TRBV20-1 and J usage is TRBJ2-1; D gene ambiguous. Trimming stripped 0 bases from V and 0 bases from J, with 6 bases between. Germline CDR1 reads DFQATT; CDR2 reads SNEGSKA (reference sequence). The CDR3 consists of 14 residues. The CDR3 DNA reads as TGCAGTGCTAGAGACCAGCACTCCTACAATGAGCAGTTCTTC. Residues: CSARDQHSYNEQFF.

This clonotype was found once. V usage is TRBV9 and J usage is TRBJ2-1, with a tentative D call TRBD2 (6 bases). CDR3 length: 13 amino acids. CDR1 is SGDLS, CDR2 YYNGEE, per germline. V lost 4 bases to trimming and J lost 16 bases, with 21 bases between them. The CDR3 spells CASSSLEEGRAFF. The CDR3 DNA follows: TGTGCCAGCAGCTCCCTAGAGGAGGGGCGAGCTTTCTTC.

The V gene is TRBV29-1, the J gene TRBJ1-3; D perhaps matches TRBD1 (6 bases). V was trimmed by 4 bases and J by 0 bases, leaving 7 bases between them. CDR1 is SQVTM and CDR2 is ANQGSEA in the germline V gene. The CDR3 is 13 residues long. The DNA for the CDR3 is TGCAGCGTTGGGACAGACTCTGGAAACACCATATATTTT. It codes for CSVGTDSGNTIYF.

Remarks on this clonotype: A much larger clone differs by one base, so this may be a read error. The chain combines TRBV12-3 or TRBV12-4 with TRBJ1-3, with D possibly being TRBD1 (6 bases). With 8 bases removed from V and 8 bases from J, the gap between germline ends came to 16 bases. This CDR3 has 13 residues. The CDR3 nucleotides are TGTGCCAGCCCCCGTGACAAGGGGGACACCATATATTTT. Its translation is CASPRDKGDTIYF.

The chain joins TRBV7-2 to TRBJ1-5; 8 bases align to TRBD1. CDR1 and CDR2 (germline): SGHTA, FQGNSA. V lost 1 base and J lost 6; bases outside the gene matches: 5. CDR3 length: 15 residues. CDR3 nucleotides: TGTGCCAGCAGCTTAGGTGGACAGGGTAGTCAGCCCCAGCATTTT. Translating it yields CASSLGGQGSQPQHF.

A word on this clonotype: A read error may produce the germline difference seen at one junction end. This chain connects TRBV5-1 to TRBJ2-6; no definite D call. Per germline, CDR1 SGHRS and CDR2 YFSETQ. The CDR3 contains 15 residues. The CDR3: CASSLGSTNDNVLTF. The CDR3 coding sequence is TGTGCCAGCAGCTTGGGTTCAACTAATGACAACGTCCTGACTTTC.

Remarks on this clonotype: It is likely a read error, because the conserved phenylalanine at the end of the CDR3 is missing. The limits of the CDR3 on the DNA are not certain, so only TCRdb's listed CDR3 is given. The chain is built from TRBV7-2 and TRBJ1-1; the DNA was not compared with TRBD1, the D call given in the table. Inclusive of both ends, the CDR3 amounts to 13 amino acids. Per the germline V gene, CDR1 is SGHTA and CDR2 is FQGNSA. This CDR3 reads CASSSFLPPRTFL.

This clonotype has more than one count but fewer than ten. The junction departs from germline at one end; a sequencing error may be responsible. The J gene is TRBJ1-4, the V gene TRBV25-1; D is unclear. The CDR3 runs 14 residues. From germline, CDR1 is MGHDK and CDR2 SYGVNS. The CDR3, as DNA: TGTGCCAGCAGGGTAGAGTCAACTAATGGAAAACTGTTTTTT. Residues: CASRVESTNGKLFF. The whole variable domain, filled in from reference TRBV25-1 and TRBJ1-4, reads EADIYQTPRYLVIGTGKKITLECSQTMGHDKMYWYQQDPGMELHLIHYSYGVNSTEKGDLSSESTVSRIRTEHFPLTLESARPSHTSQYLCASRVESTNGKLFFGSGTQLSVL.

The sample holds many counts of this clonotype. This chain connects TRBV29-1 to TRBJ2-7, with TRBD1 as a possible D gene (5 bases). CDR3 length: 13 residues. Trimming pared 2 bases from V and 2 bases from J, leaving 10 bases between. From germline, CDR1 is SQVTM and CDR2 ANQGSEA. The CDR3, as DNA: TGCAGCGTTGAAAAGACAGATGCCTACGAGCAGTACTTC. It specifies CSVEKTDAYEQYF.

As regards this clonotype: Here the CDR3 omits its conserved ending phenylalanine or tryptophan, so a read error is the likely source. It is unclear where the CDR3 begins or ends on the DNA, so no DNA is shown, and the CDR3 is as TCRdb lists it. The J gene is TRBJ1-2, the V gene TRBV7-2; TRBD1 is the table's D call, not checked against the DNA. CDR1 and CDR2 (germline): SGHTA, FQGNSA. The CDR3 length equals 13 residues, ends included. CDR3: CASSLQTEGGYSL.

The V gene is TRBV4-2, the J gene TRBJ1-2, with no clear D. The V end lost 0 bases, the J end lost 12 bases, and 14 bases lay between the germline ends. There are 13 residues in the CDR3. Germline V gene lookup returns CDR1 LGHNA and CDR2 YNFKEQ. CDR3 sequence: CASSQEWAPHNTF. CDR3 nucleotide sequence: TGTGCCAGCAGCCAAGAGTGGGCGCCCCATAACACCTTC.

The rearrangement uses TRBV12-3 or TRBV12-4 and TRBJ2-5, with 9 bases identical to TRBD1. The J segment lost 5 bases and the V segment lost 6 bases, leaving 10 bases of the junction unmatched. The CDR3 runs to 15 residues. CDR3: CASSGRGQGEETQYF. As DNA, the CDR3 is TGTGCCAGCAGCGGACGGGGACAGGGAGAGGAGACCCAGTACTTC.

The J gene is TRBJ2-5, the V gene TRBV7-2, with D tentatively TRBD2 (7 bases). The CDR3 has 15 residues. Trimming pared 1 base from V and 11 bases from J, leaving 20 bases between. Per the germline V gene, CDR1 is SGHTA and CDR2 is FQGNSA. Here the CDR3 DNA reads TGTGCCAGCAGCTTAGGGGGGGGGCGTTTGCCTACGCAGTACTTC. It codes for CASSLGGGRLPTQYF.

The chain employs TRBV20-1 and TRBJ1-3, with no clear D. Per the germline V gene, CDR1 is DFQATT and CDR2 is SNEGSKA (reference sequence). V was pared by 1 base and J by 0 bases, with 13 bases between. The length of the CDR3 is 16 residues. CDR3 sequence: CSARVGRGFSGNTIYF. In nucleotides, the CDR3 is TGCAGTGCTAGAGTTGGCCGTGGATTCTCTGGAAACACCATATATTTT.

This clonotype was observed at least ten times. This chain uses TRBV10-3 with TRBJ2-3; possible D gene TRBD2, 5 bases. Trimming stripped 10 bases from V and 0 bases from J, with 14 bases between. CDR3 length: 14 amino acids. The V gene's germline CDR1 is ENHRY and CDR2 SYGVKD. The chain's CDR3 is CATRTDASTDTQYF. In DNA, the CDR3 is TGTGCCACCAGGACTGACGCTAGCACAGATACGCAGTATTTT.

CDR3 sequence reads: CASSTAAVGHGYTF. The CDR3 coding sequence is TGTGCCAGCAGCACCGCGGCCGTAGGCCATGGCTACACCTTC. V and J are TRBV7-9 and TRBJ1-2; D gene unclear. This CDR3 spans 14 amino acids. The germline CDR1 and CDR2 sequences are SEHNR and FQNEAQ (reference sequence). Trimming removed 5 bases from V and 6 bases from J, with 16 bases in between. The variable domain in full, with the rest retrieved from reference TRBV7-9 and TRBJ1-2, is DTGVSQNPRHKITKRGQNVTFRCDPISEHNRLYWYRQTLGQGPEFLTYFQNEAQLEKSRLLSDRFSAERPKGSFSTLEIQRTEQGDSAMYLCASSTAAVGHGYTFGSGTRLTVV.

The genes are TRBV29-1 and TRBJ1-1, with D possibly TRBD1 on 6 matching bases. V lost 7 bases, J lost 0 bases, and 21 bases lay in between. Germline loops: CDR1 SQVTM, CDR2 ANQGSEA. This CDR3 is 16 amino acids long. As DNA, the CDR3 is TGCAGCGAATGGCCCCTCAGGGGCGGATTGAACACTGAAGCTTTCTTT. This translates into CSEWPLRGGLNTEAFF.

This clonotype was observed many times. The V and J genes are TRBV11-1 and TRBJ1-5; D gene uncertain. The germline V gene encodes CDR1 SGHAT and CDR2 FQDESV (reference sequence). CDR3 size: 16 residues. V shed 5 bases and J shed 1 base, with 15 bases lying between them. The DNA of the CDR3 is TGTGCCAGCAGCCTTAGCGGGGTTCGCAGCAATCAGCCCCAGCATTTT. This encodes CASSLSGVRSNQPQHF.

The V call is TRBV12-3 or TRBV12-4, the J call TRBJ2-5; D gene unclear. This CDR3 has 15 residues. V lost 6 bases and J lost 0, with 14 bases in between. CDR3 protein: CASSFLGVYQETQYF. Written as DNA, the CDR3 is TGTGCCAGCAGCTTCCTCGGAGTGTACCAAGAGACCCAGTACTTC.

The chain employs TRBV12-3 or TRBV12-4 and TRBJ1-2; TRBD1 might be the D (6 bases). The V end was cut by 5 bases, the J end by 4 bases, with 14 bases between. The CDR3 sequence is 14 residues long. The CDR3 spells CASSLGQFIYGYTF. DNA of the CDR3: TGTGCCAGCAGTCTCGGACAGTTCATCTATGGCTACACCTTC.

As regards this clonotype: This may arise from a read error, as a much more abundant clone is one base away. This rearrangement joins TRBV7-2 to TRBJ2-3; D is unresolved. The CDR3 length is 11 residues. Trimming left V 6 bases short and J 8 bases short, with 9 bases between. The germline V gene has CDR1 SGHTA and CDR2 FQGNSA. CDR3 coding DNA: TGTGCCAGCAGTCGATCAGCTACGCAGTATTTT. It yields the protein CASSRSATQYF.

On this clonotype itself: A junction boundary mismatches the germline segment, possibly from a read error. The V gene is TRBV5-1, the J gene TRBJ1-2; D call uncertain. The CDR3 totals 14 residues. Per germline, CDR1 SGHRS and CDR2 YFSETQ. In nucleotides, the CDR3 is TGTGCCAGCAGCATGGGTCGGCCAGGCTGTGGCTACACCTTC. This encodes CASSMGRPGCGYTF.